The rows below give T cell receptor beta chains drawn from one sample of a study of neurological immune-mediated disorders. TCRdb passed the 5' RACE reads through MiXCR, listing each CDR3 protein once. The sample holds about 66,000 distinct CDR3 sequences, around 3.7% seen once. Sequencing was performed on PBMCs. The receptors originated from a man aged 35-49 years with multiple sclerosis. The CDR3 runs from the conserved cysteine through the conserved F or W. The order of the fields is V gene, CDR3 protein.

>TRBV5-1
CASSTPTVSTDTQYF
>TRBV15
CATSRSRSGRGTEAFF
>TRBV27
CASSFRGQYEQYF
>TRBV7-3
CASSLESTDTQYF
>TRBV7-9
CASSPPPGDLYNEQFF
>TRBV27
CASSSGRVAYEQYF
>TRBV5-1
CASSWAPEVGTEAFF
>TRBV29-1
CSVLSGQGYQYF
>TRBV5-1
CASRAGTGSNEQYF
>TRBV20-1
CSASPLASGRIDTQYF
>TRBV30
CAWSVKKIAYNEQFF